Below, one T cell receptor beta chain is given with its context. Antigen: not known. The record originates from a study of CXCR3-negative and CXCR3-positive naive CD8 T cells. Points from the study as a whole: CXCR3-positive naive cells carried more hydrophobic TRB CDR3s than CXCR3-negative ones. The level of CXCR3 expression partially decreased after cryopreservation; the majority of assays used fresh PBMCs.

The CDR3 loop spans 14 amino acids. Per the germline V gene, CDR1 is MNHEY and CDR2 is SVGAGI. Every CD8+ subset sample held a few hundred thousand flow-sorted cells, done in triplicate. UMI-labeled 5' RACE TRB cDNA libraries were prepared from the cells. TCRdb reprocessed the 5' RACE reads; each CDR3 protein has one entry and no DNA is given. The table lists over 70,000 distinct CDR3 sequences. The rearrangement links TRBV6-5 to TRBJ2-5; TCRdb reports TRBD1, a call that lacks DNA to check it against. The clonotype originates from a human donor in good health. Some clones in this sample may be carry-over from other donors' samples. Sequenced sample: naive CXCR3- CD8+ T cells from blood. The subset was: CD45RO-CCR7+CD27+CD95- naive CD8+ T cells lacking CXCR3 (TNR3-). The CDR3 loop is CASRSNRGRETQYF.